Below, 29 T cell receptor beta chains from the same sample are listed, as sequenced in a study of cytomegalovirus exposure and HLA in healthy donors (dated by TCRdb to about 2017). Libraries were constructed by the immunoSEQ multiplex PCR assay. A mixture of 60 forward primers for TCR Vbeta segments and 13 reverse primers for TCR Jbeta segments was used in the multiplex PCR. In its TCRdb copy, this immuneACCESS table keeps in-frame sequences only and misses some clones. Where compared with another copy, unresolved V genes explain less than half of these, and the others have no known cause. The sample data list 150,000 or so clones, and about 80% of these were observed just once. About 1.3% of the sample rests with the top ten. Material for sequencing was PBMCs. Source of these receptors: a young man in good health and CMV-seronegative.

This rearrangement joins TRBV5-6 to TRBJ1-2; no clear D gene. Trimming shortened V by 1 base and J by 6 bases, and 7 bases separated the two germline ends. The CDR3 is 12 residues long. Germline assignment: CDR1 SGHDT and CDR2 YYEEEE. The CDR3 sequence is CASSLQENGYTF. DNA of the CDR3: TGTGCCAGCAGCTTGCAGGAAAATGGCTACACCTTC.

V usage is TRBV5-5 and J usage is TRBJ1-4, with TRBD1 identical over 7 bases. CDR1 is SGHKS, CDR2 YYEKEE, per germline (reference sequence). The CDR3 has 15 residues. V lost 4 bases to trimming and J lost 4 bases; unmatched junction nucleotides: 7. CDR3 in amino acids: CASSNLDRLNEKLFF. The CDR3 DNA reads TGTGCCAGCAGCAACCTGGACAGGCTTAATGAAAAACTGTTTTTT.

The V gene is TRBV9, the J gene TRBJ2-2; 12 nucleotides agree with TRBD2. V trimming: 0 bases; J trimming: 3 bases; junction bases outside the gene matches: 9. Germline V gene data show CDR1 as SGDLS and CDR2 as YYNGEE. The CDR3 has 19 amino acids. The CDR3 DNA follows: TGTGCCAGCAGCGTAGAGCTAGCGGGGGGGCCGAGGGACACCGGGGAGCTGTTTTTT. The encoded protein is CASSVELAGGPRDTGELFF.

The chain employs TRBV13 and TRBJ2-7, with D perhaps matching TRBD2 (6 bases). The ends were cut back, 0 bases at V and 1 base at J, with 13 bases in the middle. Looked up from germline, CDR1 is PRHDT and CDR2 is FYEKMQ (reference sequence). The CDR3 extends over 16 amino acids. As DNA, the CDR3 is TGTGCCAGCAGCTTAGGAACGTCCCGGGGGTCCTACGAGCAGTACTTC. It translates to CASSLGTSRGSYEQYF.

In its sample, this clone was seen a few times. The V call is TRBV5-6, the J call TRBJ2-3; D gene ambiguous. Trimming stripped 0 bases from V and 12 bases from J, with 11 bases between. CDR1 SGHDT and CDR2 YYEEEE come from the germline V gene. This CDR3 is 12 amino acids long. CDR3 sequence: CASSLGVPPQYF. CDR3 coding DNA: TGTGCCAGCAGCTTGGGAGTCCCACCACAGTATTTT.

The chain joins TRBV18 to TRBJ2-3; 9 nucleotides agree with TRBD2. The CDR3 is made up of 17 amino acids. V dropped 5 bases and J dropped 2; count of bases not matched to a gene: 11. CDR1 is KGHSH, CDR2 LQKENI, per germline. This chain's CDR3 is CASSMGLASSSTDTQYF. CDR3 in DNA: TGTGCCAGCTCAATGGGACTAGCCTCATCCTCCACAGATACGCAGTATTTT. The complete variable domain, with remaining parts taken from reference TRBV18 and TRBJ2-3, reads NAGVMQNPRHLVRRRGQEARLRCSPMKGHSHVYWYRQLPEEGLKFMVYLQKENIIDESGMPKERFSAEFPKEGPSILRIQQVVRGDSAAYFCASSMGLASSSTDTQYFGPGTRLTVL.

The rearrangement links TRBV29-1 to TRBJ2-1; possible D gene TRBD1, 5 bases. Between the trimmed V and J ends, which lost 7 bases and 6 bases, there was a span of 19 bases. The CDR3 sequence is 14 residues long. The germline V gene has CDR1 SQVTM and CDR2 ANQGSEA. Here the CDR3 reads CSARIGQGGNEQFF. The CDR3 bases are TGCAGCGCCAGAATAGGGCAGGGTGGCAATGAGCAGTTCTTC.

This chain links TRBV11-2 with TRBJ2-7; the match to TRBD2 covers 8 bases. Looked up from germline, CDR1 is SGHAT and CDR2 is FQNNGV. CDR3 length: 14 amino acids. V dropped 7 bases and J dropped 1; count of bases not matched to a gene: 6. This chain's CDR3 is CASISGRGSYEQYF. DNA for the CDR3: TGTGCCAGCATCAGCGGGAGAGGGTCCTACGAGCAGTACTTC.

The CDR3 DNA follows: TGTGCCATCAGTGGGTCTCTAGCGGGATGGAACAATGAGCAGTTCTTC. Its translation: CAISGSLAGWNNEQFF. The V call is TRBV10-3, the J call TRBJ2-1; 9 bases agree with TRBD2. There are 16 residues in the CDR3. V dropped 4 bases and J dropped 5; count of bases not matched to a gene: 9. The V gene's germline CDR1 is ENHRY and CDR2 SYGVKD.

The table lists this clone with a few counts. This sequence joins TRBV4-1 and TRBJ1-2; D possibly corresponds to TRBD1 (6 bases). V shed 0 bases and J shed 8 bases, with 16 bases lying between them. Germline V gene data show CDR1 as MGHRA and CDR2 as YSYEKL. This CDR3 comprises 15 residues. The CDR3 DNA follows: TGCGCCAGCAGCCAAGATACAGGGATATTATGGGGCTACACCTTC. Its translation: CASSQDTGILWGYTF.

The rearrangement uses TRBV30 and TRBJ2-1, with a possible D match to TRBD2 (5 bases). The CDR3 is 13 amino acids. Germline CDR1 GTSNPN, CDR2 SVGIG (reference sequence). V lost 0 bases and J 3 bases, leaving 6 bases between the germline ends. DNA for the CDR3: TGTGCCTGGAGTGTCGGACTCTACAATGAGCAGTTCTTC. The encoded protein is CAWSVGLYNEQFF.

The rearrangement links TRBV30 to TRBJ2-1; 8 nucleotides align to TRBD2. CDR3 length equals 14 residues. The germline CDR1 and CDR2 sequences are GTSNPN and SVGIG (reference sequence). V was pared by 1 base and J by 6 bases, with 5 bases of the junction left unmatched. The CDR3 loop reads CAWSARLASNEQFF. The CDR3 region has the DNA TGTGCCTGGAGTGCTAGACTAGCGAGCAATGAGCAGTTCTTC.

The chain links TRBV27 to TRBJ2-7; 10 bases line up with TRBD1. Per germline, CDR1 MNHEY and CDR2 SMNVEV (reference sequence). The CDR3 sequence is 16 residues long. The V gene end was trimmed by 5 bases and the J gene end by 4 bases; junction bases not matched to a gene: 11. In DNA form, the CDR3 reads TGTGCCAGCAGTCCCCAATCGACAGGGGGCGGATACGAGCAGTACTTC. Translation: CASSPQSTGGGYEQYF.

The CDR3 DNA reads TGTGCCAGCAGCCAGGACTCCATCCTAAACACCGGGGAGCTGTTTTTT. Translating gives CASSQDSILNTGELFF. This chain uses TRBV7-9 with TRBJ2-2; the D gene is possibly TRBD2 (5 bases). CDR1 and CDR2 from the germline V gene are SEHNR and FQNEAQ (reference sequence). The CDR3 has 16 amino acids. V was trimmed by 5 bases and J by 2 bases, leaving 15 bases between them.

This chain uses TRBV10-3 with TRBJ2-1, with TRBD2 identical over 12 bases. Per germline, CDR1 ENHRY and CDR2 SYGVKD. CDR3 length equals 17 residues. Germline trimming cut 2 bases from V and 7 bases from J; bases unmatched to any gene: 9. The CDR3 DNA reads as TGTGCCATCAGTGAGATGTGGCTAGCGGGAGGGTTGAATGAGCAGTTCTTC. Translated: CAISEMWLAGGLNEQFF.

This chain connects TRBV6-4 to TRBJ2-7; tentative D call: TRBD1 (5 bases). Trimming cost V 6 bases and J 3 bases, with 12 bases left between them. Germline CDR1 reads MRHNA; CDR2 reads SNTAGT. The CDR3 totals 13 residues. The CDR3 DNA reads TGTGCCAGCAGGGACATACAGGACTACGAGCAGTACTTC. Translated: CASRDIQDYEQYF.

The chain carries TRBV11-1 and TRBJ2-5, with 9 bases lining up with TRBD2. The CDR3 extends over 17 amino acids. The V gene end was trimmed by 1 base and the J gene end by 2 bases; junction bases not matched to a gene: 8. Per germline, CDR1 SGHAT and CDR2 FQDESV (reference sequence). The CDR3 is CASSLVSAGGPQETQYF. The CDR3 DNA sequence: TGTGCCAGCAGCTTAGTTAGCGCGGGAGGGCCTCAAGAGACCCAGTACTTC.

The chain combines TRBV10-3 with TRBJ1-3; 9 positions match TRBD1. This CDR3 comprises 16 residues. V lost 0 bases to trimming and J lost 4 bases; unmatched junction nucleotides: 4. In germline, CDR1 is ENHRY, CDR2 SYGVKD. The CDR3 region is CAISESGDRAGNTIYF. The CDR3 DNA reads as TGTGCCATCAGTGAGTCGGGGGACAGGGCAGGAAACACCATATATTTT.

V usage is TRBV7-9 and J usage is TRBJ2-5; D possibly corresponds to TRBD2 (5 bases). Germline V lookup: CDR1 SEHNR, CDR2 FQNEAQ (reference sequence). Trimming removed 5 bases from V and 5 bases from J, with 18 bases in between. The CDR3 totals 15 residues. The CDR3 protein is CASSRGGGPRETQYF. Here the CDR3 DNA reads TGTGCCAGCAGCCGAGGCGGAGGCCCGCGGGAGACCCAGTACTTC.

V gene TRBV29-1 combines with J gene TRBJ1-3; tentative D call: TRBD1 (5 bases). Trimming removed 5 bases from V and 0 bases from J, with 14 bases in between. The CDR3 has 15 residues. Germline V lookup: CDR1 SQVTM, CDR2 ANQGSEA. In nucleotides, the CDR3 is TGCAGCGTTTTCGGACATGAGAGCTCTGGAAACACCATATATTTT. This sequence encodes CSVFGHESSGNTIYF. The full variable domain, rest sourced from reference TRBV29-1 and TRBJ1-3, is SAVISQKPSRDICQRGTSLTIQCQVDSQVTMMFWYRQQPGQSLTLIATANQGSEATYESGFVIDKFPISRPNLTFSTLTVSNMSPEDSSIYLCSVFGHESSGNTIYFGEGSWLTVV.

The V and J genes are TRBV6-1 and TRBJ2-4; 7 bases are shared with TRBD1. The CDR3 runs 14 residues. J gave up 7 bases and V 6 bases, and 9 bases lay outside the gene matches. Germline loops: CDR1 MNHNS, CDR2 SASEGT. The chain's CDR3 is CASRATGVINIQYF. The CDR3 region has the DNA TGTGCCAGCAGAGCCACAGGGGTGATCAACATTCAGTACTTC.

The chain links TRBV9 to TRBJ2-3; 13 bases are a match to TRBD2. Trimming removed 4 bases from V and 2 bases from J; junction bases left unmatched: 4. Germline lookup yields CDR1 SGDLS and CDR2 YYNGEE. This CDR3 spans 16 amino acids. Here the CDR3 reads CASSTSGRAFTDTQYF. The DNA of the CDR3 is TGTGCCAGCAGCACTAGCGGGAGGGCCTTCACAGATACGCAGTATTTT. Based on the CDR3 plus reference TRBV9 and TRBJ2-3, the full variable domain is DSGVTQTPKHLITATGQRVTLRCSPRSGDLSVYWYQQSLDQGLQFLIQYYNGEERAKGNILERFSAQQFPDLHSELNLSSLELGDSALYFCASSTSGRAFTDTQYFGPGTRLTVL.

The rearrangement links TRBV30 to TRBJ1-6; 9 bases line up with TRBD1. The CDR3 has 13 amino acids. V dropped 5 bases and J dropped 9; count of bases not matched to a gene: 5. Germline V lookup: CDR1 GTSNPN, CDR2 SVGIG (reference sequence). The CDR3 nucleotides read TGTGCCTGGGGGGGACAGGGCATTTCACCCCTCCACTTT. It is translated as CAWGGQGISPLHF. Using reference TRBV30 and TRBJ1-6 for the parts outside the CDR3, the full variable domain is SQTIHQWPATLVQPVGSPLSLECTVEGTSNPNLYWYRQAAGRGLQLLFYSVGIGQISSEVPQNLSASRPQDRQFILSSKKLLLSDSGFYLCAWGGQGISPLHFGNGTRLTVT.

This clone was seen a handful of times. J is TRBJ2-1 and V is TRBV5-1; 7 bases map to TRBD2. The CDR3 is 13 residues long. Germline V gene lookup returns CDR1 SGHRS and CDR2 YFSETQ. V trimming: 4 bases; J trimming: 8 bases; junction bases outside the gene matches: 6. CDR3 sequence (DNA): TGCGCCAGCAGCCCTACTGCGGGGGATGAGCAGTTCTTC. Its protein product is CASSPTAGDEQFF.

The chain has TRBV9 and TRBJ2-7; 8 nucleotides align to TRBD2. The CDR3 loop spans 14 amino acids. Germline values: CDR1 SGDLS, CDR2 YYNGEE. Trimming took 0 bases from V and 2 from J; bases not matched to a gene: 1. The CDR3 reads CASSVAGGPYEQYF. The CDR3 DNA sequence: TGTGCCAGCAGCGTAGCGGGGGGGCCCTACGAGCAGTACTTC.

The chain has TRBV30 and TRBJ2-5, with 7 bases matching TRBD2. Losses at the gene ends were 2 bases for V and 2 bases for J; bases not matched to a gene: 5. Germline V lookup: CDR1 GTSNPN, CDR2 SVGIG (reference sequence). The CDR3 extends over 14 amino acids. The CDR3 DNA reads TGTGCCTGGAGTTTCACGGGGGGACAAGAGACCCAGTACTTC. Translated: CAWSFTGGQETQYF.

The gene calls are TRBV30 and TRBJ2-2, with 8 nucleotides matching TRBD1. CDR3 length: 17 residues. V dropped 5 bases and J dropped 5; count of bases not matched to a gene: 16. In germline, CDR1 is GTSNPN, CDR2 SVGIG (reference sequence). DNA of the CDR3: TGTGCCTGGCTAGCTTCCGGGACAGGAAGAGGGACCGGGGAGCTGTTTTTT. It codes for CAWLASGTGRGTGELFF. The variable domain in full, with the rest retrieved from reference TRBV30 and TRBJ2-2, is SQTIHQWPATLVQPVGSPLSLECTVEGTSNPNLYWYRQAAGRGLQLLFYSVGIGQISSEVPQNLSASRPQDRQFILSSKKLLLSDSGFYLCAWLASGTGRGTGELFFGEGSRLTVL.

This chain uses TRBV7-9 with TRBJ2-1; 13 bases match TRBD2. The ends lost 2 bases at V and 7 bases at J; junction bases unmatched: 2. The CDR3 has 15 amino acids. CDR1 is SEHNR and CDR2 is FQNEAQ in the germline V gene (reference sequence). Here the CDR3 DNA reads TGTGCCAGCAGCTTACCGGGACTAGCGGGGAATGAGCAGTTCTTC. It encodes CASSLPGLAGNEQFF.

J is TRBJ1-1 and V is TRBV5-1; D possibly corresponds to TRBD1 (6 bases). V lost 4 bases and J 0 bases, leaving 10 bases between the germline ends. This CDR3 has 14 residues. Germline V gives CDR1 SGHRS, CDR2 YFSETQ. This chain's CDR3 is CASSPDSLNTEAFF. DNA for the CDR3: TGCGCCAGCAGCCCGGACAGCCTGAACACTGAAGCTTTCTTT.